These T cell receptor beta chains were read from a single sample in a study of blood T cell repertoires in COVID-19. Using immunoSEQ multiplex PCR, the repertoire was profiled, and TCRdb retains in-frame clones only, with some absent. The sample consists of 120,000 to 150,000 clones, about 90% of them appearing once. The sequenced sample was peripheral blood. All receptors come from a human donor in a cohort sampled during active COVID-19. The CDR3 runs from the conserved cysteine through the conserved F or W. Each record gives: CDR3 protein, CDR3 DNA, V gene, clone size, D gene, J gene. A D gene is named only where the DNA matches it firmly. The size of a clone is reported for some rows only, either as once, few or many, or as a class for expanded clones.

cdr3_aa: CASSPLRGGKDTQYF
cdr3_nt: TGTGCCAGTAGTCCTTTGCGGGGGGGCAAAGATACGCAGTATTTT
v_call: TRBV19
clone_size: .
d_call: TRBD2
j_call: TRBJ2-3

cdr3_aa: CASSPGQVRDTQYF
cdr3_nt: TGTGCCAGCAGCCCCGGACAGGTTCGAGATACGCAGTATTTT
v_call: TRBV14
clone_size: .
d_call: TRBD1
j_call: TRBJ2-3

cdr3_aa: CAINPGLPTDTQYF
cdr3_nt: TGTGCCATAAATCCGGGACTCCCTACAGATACGCAGTATTTT
v_call: TRBV10-3
clone_size: few
d_call: .
j_call: TRBJ2-3

cdr3_aa: CASSRAGQETQYF
cdr3_nt: TGTGCCAGTAGTAGGGCAGGGCAAGAGACCCAGTACTTC
v_call: TRBV19
clone_size: .
d_call: .
j_call: TRBJ2-5

cdr3_aa: CASRPDSLNSPLHF
cdr3_nt: TGTGCCAGCAGACCCGACAGCCTTAATTCACCCCTCCACTTT
v_call: TRBV7-2
clone_size: .
d_call: .
j_call: TRBJ1-6

cdr3_aa: CASSFRTVQETQYF
cdr3_nt: TGTGCCAGCAGCTTCAGGACAGTACAAGAGACCCAGTACTTC
v_call: TRBV5-5
clone_size: .
d_call: .
j_call: TRBJ2-5

cdr3_aa: CSVARSLTYEQYF
cdr3_nt: TGCAGCGTTGCCCGGTCTTTAACCTACGAGCAGTACTTC
v_call: TRBV29-1
clone_size: .
d_call: .
j_call: TRBJ2-7

cdr3_aa: CASTHPGLARQSSYNEQFF
cdr3_nt: TGTGCCAGCACCCACCCGGGACTAGCGCGGCAAAGCTCCTACAATGAGCAGTTCTTC
v_call: TRBV11-2
clone_size: .
d_call: TRBD2
j_call: TRBJ2-1

cdr3_aa: CASSYFRGQGTDTQYF
cdr3_nt: TGTGCCAGCAGCTACTTCCGGGGACAGGGCACAGATACGCAGTATTTT
v_call: TRBV14
clone_size: .
d_call: TRBD1
j_call: TRBJ2-3

cdr3_aa: CASSPDPGQPANTGELFF
cdr3_nt: TGTGCCAGCAGTCCCGACCCGGGACAGCCCGCGAACACCGGGGAGCTGTTTTTT
v_call: TRBV27
clone_size: .
d_call: TRBD1
j_call: TRBJ2-2

cdr3_aa: CASTGTNNQPQHF
cdr3_nt: TGTGCCAGCACTGGGACAAACAATCAGCCCCAGCATTTT
v_call: TRBV18
clone_size: .
d_call: .
j_call: TRBJ1-5

cdr3_aa: CASSEPSGTSGYNEQFF
cdr3_nt: TGTGCCAGCAGTGAACCCTCCGGGACTAGCGGCTACAATGAGCAGTTCTTC
v_call: TRBV25-1
clone_size: .
d_call: TRBD2
j_call: TRBJ2-1

cdr3_aa: CASSVSREDTGELFF
cdr3_nt: TGTGCCAGCAGTGTTTCCAGGGAAGACACCGGGGAGCTGTTTTTT
v_call: TRBV25-1
clone_size: .
d_call: .
j_call: TRBJ2-2

cdr3_aa: CASSRSVPGQGQEAFF
cdr3_nt: TGCGCCAGCAGCCGCTCAGTTCCGGGACAGGGACAAGAAGCTTTCTTT
v_call: TRBV4-1
clone_size: .
d_call: TRBD1
j_call: TRBJ1-1

cdr3_aa: CASSRRQGDTQYF
cdr3_nt: TGTGCCAGCAGTAGACGCCAGGGAGATACGCAGTATTTT
v_call: TRBV12-3/TRBV12-4
clone_size: .
d_call: .
j_call: TRBJ2-3

cdr3_aa: CASSRQGVAGELFF
cdr3_nt: TGTGCCAGCAGCAGACAGGGGGTGGCCGGGGAGCTGTTTTTT
v_call: TRBV11-3
clone_size: .
d_call: TRBD1
j_call: TRBJ2-2

cdr3_aa: CASSPLGGQAETQYF
cdr3_nt: TGTGCCAGCAGCCCACTCGGGGGACAGGCAGAGACCCAGTACTTC
v_call: TRBV7-9
clone_size: .
d_call: TRBD1
j_call: TRBJ2-5

cdr3_aa: CASSERQGGNSPLHF
cdr3_nt: TGTGCCAGCAGTGAAAGACAGGGGGGTAATTCACCCCTCCACTTT
v_call: TRBV2
clone_size: once
d_call: TRBD1
j_call: TRBJ1-6

cdr3_aa: CASSSPTGQETQYF
cdr3_nt: TGTGCCAGCAGTTCCCCCACAGGGCAAGAGACCCAGTACTTC
v_call: TRBV6-6
clone_size: .
d_call: .
j_call: TRBJ2-5

cdr3_aa: CASSWGGAKNIQYF
cdr3_nt: TGTGCCAGCAGCTGGGGGGGTGCCAAAAACATTCAGTACTTC
v_call: TRBV3-1/TRBV3-2
clone_size: .
d_call: TRBD2
j_call: TRBJ2-4

cdr3_aa: CASSLAGTSGRRYEQYF
cdr3_nt: TGTGCCAGCAGCTTGGCCGGGACTAGCGGGAGGAGGTACGAGCAGTACTTC
v_call: TRBV7-2
clone_size: .
d_call: TRBD2
j_call: TRBJ2-7

cdr3_aa: CASSSRGGEQLANEKLFF
cdr3_nt: TGTGCCAGCAGCTCTCGGGGGGGAGAACAGCTTGCTAATGAAAAACTGTTTTTT
v_call: TRBV11-2
clone_size: .
d_call: .
j_call: TRBJ1-4

cdr3_aa: CASSFERGWETQYF
cdr3_nt: TGTGCCAGCAGCTTCGAGCGGGGGTGGGAGACCCAGTACTTC
v_call: TRBV13
clone_size: .
d_call: TRBD2
j_call: TRBJ2-5

cdr3_aa: CASRGEGPYGYTF
cdr3_nt: TGTGCCAGCAGGGGGGAGGGTCCCTATGGCTACACCTTC
v_call: TRBV3-1/TRBV3-2
clone_size: once
d_call: .
j_call: TRBJ1-2

cdr3_aa: CASSRTSGYEQYF
cdr3_nt: TGTGCTAGCAGCCGAACTAGCGGCTACGAGCAGTACTTC
v_call: TRBV7-7
clone_size: .
d_call: TRBD2
j_call: TRBJ2-7

cdr3_aa: CASRAGRLDNEQFF
cdr3_nt: TGTGCCAGCAGGGCGGGCCGACTCGACAATGAGCAGTTCTTC
v_call: TRBV2
clone_size: .
d_call: .
j_call: TRBJ2-1

cdr3_aa: CASSLGLAGLNEQFF
cdr3_nt: TGTGCCAGCAGCCTCGGACTAGCGGGACTCAATGAGCAGTTCTTC
v_call: TRBV11-2
clone_size: once
d_call: TRBD2
j_call: TRBJ2-1

cdr3_aa: CASSLRRVNQPQHF
cdr3_nt: TGTGCCAGCAGTTTGCGGCGGGTCAATCAGCCCCAGCATTTT
v_call: TRBV28
clone_size: .
d_call: .
j_call: TRBJ1-5

cdr3_aa: CASSLVSGREQYF
cdr3_nt: TGTGCCAGCAGCTTAGTGTCGGGGAGGGAGCAGTACTTC
v_call: TRBV7-2
clone_size: .
d_call: .
j_call: TRBJ2-7

cdr3_aa: CASSIFHSKYEQFF
cdr3_nt: TGTGCCAGTAGTATATTTCATTCAAAATATGAGCAGTTCTTC
v_call: TRBV19
clone_size: .
d_call: .
j_call: TRBJ2-1

cdr3_aa: CASSIQRGSQETQYF
cdr3_nt: TGTGCCAGTAGTATACAGCGGGGGTCACAAGAGACCCAGTACTTC
v_call: TRBV19
clone_size: .
d_call: TRBD2
j_call: TRBJ2-5

cdr3_aa: CASSLAGGGQPQHF
cdr3_nt: TGTGCCAGTAGCCTAGCCGGGGGGGGCCAGCCCCAGCATTTT
v_call: TRBV19
clone_size: once
d_call: .
j_call: TRBJ1-5

cdr3_aa: CASSYSIVKLSYEQYF
cdr3_nt: TGTGCCAGCAGTTACTCGATTGTGAAGCTCTCCTACGAGCAGTACTTC
v_call: TRBV6-5
clone_size: once
d_call: .
j_call: TRBJ2-7

cdr3_aa: CASSQDWTSSSYEQYF
cdr3_nt: TGCGCCAGCAGCCAAGATTGGACTTCCAGCTCCTACGAGCAGTACTTC
v_call: TRBV4-3
clone_size: .
d_call: .
j_call: TRBJ2-7

cdr3_aa: CASGQTGLDADTQYF
cdr3_nt: TGCGCCAGCGGCCAAACAGGGTTGGACGCAGATACGCAGTATTTT
v_call: TRBV4-3
clone_size: .
d_call: .
j_call: TRBJ2-3

cdr3_aa: CASSLWLTGDGYTF
cdr3_nt: TGTGCCAGCAGCTTATGGTTGACAGGGGATGGCTACACCTTC
v_call: TRBV7-2
clone_size: .
d_call: TRBD1
j_call: TRBJ1-2

cdr3_aa: CASSLVTTSGRRDEQYF
cdr3_nt: TGTGCCAGCAGCTTAGTTACGACTAGCGGGAGGAGGGACGAGCAGTACTTC
v_call: TRBV7-2
clone_size: .
d_call: TRBD2
j_call: TRBJ2-7

cdr3_aa: CASQGDNQPQHF
cdr3_nt: TGTGCCAGCCAGGGGGACAATCAGCCCCAGCATTTT
v_call: TRBV7-9
clone_size: .
d_call: TRBD1
j_call: TRBJ1-5

cdr3_aa: CASSLAGSSGNTIYF
cdr3_nt: TGCGCCAGCAGCTTGGCGGGATCCTCTGGAAACACCATATATTTT
v_call: TRBV5-1
clone_size: .
d_call: .
j_call: TRBJ1-3

cdr3_aa: CASSLELQENTEAFF
cdr3_nt: TGCGCCAGCAGTTTAGAGCTTCAGGAGAACACTGAAGCTTTCTTT
v_call: TRBV5-1
clone_size: .
d_call: .
j_call: TRBJ1-1

cdr3_aa: CASSLVRDFPYEQYF
cdr3_nt: TGTGCCAGCAGCTTAGTGCGGGACTTCCCTTACGAGCAGTACTTC
v_call: TRBV7-9
clone_size: .
d_call: .
j_call: TRBJ2-7

cdr3_aa: CASSIGLASEQFF
cdr3_nt: TGTGCCAGTAGTATAGGACTCGCTAGTGAGCAGTTCTTC
v_call: TRBV19
clone_size: .
d_call: .
j_call: TRBJ2-1

cdr3_aa: CASSFWDRVNSPLHF
cdr3_nt: TGTGCCAGCAGTTTCTGGGACAGGGTTAATTCACCCCTCCACTTT
v_call: TRBV27
clone_size: .
d_call: TRBD1
j_call: TRBJ1-6

cdr3_aa: CAISPGQGATKNIQYF
cdr3_nt: TGTGCCATCAGTCCTGGACAGGGAGCGACCAAAAACATTCAGTACTTC
v_call: TRBV10-3
clone_size: once
d_call: TRBD1
j_call: TRBJ2-4

cdr3_aa: CASSVAPENTPQEGYEQYF
cdr3_nt: TGTGCCAGCAGCGTAGCCCCCGAAAACACCCCGCAGGAGGGATACGAGCAGTACTTC
v_call: TRBV9
clone_size: .
d_call: .
j_call: TRBJ2-7

cdr3_aa: CASSLVGETQYF
cdr3_nt: TGTGCCAGCAGCTTAGTGGGCGAGACGCAGTATTTT
v_call: TRBV7-3
clone_size: .
d_call: .
j_call: TRBJ2-3

cdr3_aa: CSVENVAEQFF
cdr3_nt: TGCAGCGTTGAAAACGTGGCTGAGCAGTTCTTC
v_call: TRBV29-1
clone_size: .
d_call: .
j_call: TRBJ2-1

cdr3_aa: CASSKTGQGVKTQYF
cdr3_nt: TGTGCCAGCAGCAAAACGGGACAGGGAGTAAAGACCCAGTACTTC
v_call: TRBV28
clone_size: .
d_call: TRBD1
j_call: TRBJ2-5

cdr3_aa: CASSFSGTLSYEQYF
cdr3_nt: TGTGCCAGCAGCTTTAGCGGGACTCTATCCTACGAGCAGTACTTC
v_call: TRBV11-2
clone_size: .
d_call: TRBD2
j_call: TRBJ2-7

cdr3_aa: CASRSTGTAPYEQYF
cdr3_nt: TGTGCCAGCAGATCAACCGGGACAGCTCCCTACGAGCAGTACTTC
v_call: TRBV28
clone_size: .
d_call: TRBD1
j_call: TRBJ2-7

cdr3_aa: CASSIRRGGDTQYF
cdr3_nt: TGTGCCAGTAGTATAAGGAGGGGGGGAGATACGCAGTATTTT
v_call: TRBV19
clone_size: .
d_call: .
j_call: TRBJ2-3

cdr3_aa: CASSDWTGAKTVCYEQYF
cdr3_nt: TGTGCCAGCAGTGACTGGACAGGGGCGAAAACGGTCTGCTACGAGCAGTACTTC
v_call: TRBV6-4
clone_size: .
d_call: TRBD1
j_call: TRBJ2-7

cdr3_aa: CASSLPVGSNTEAFF
cdr3_nt: TGTGCCAGCAGCCTCCCGGTCGGGTCGAACACTGAAGCTTTCTTT
v_call: TRBV7-9
clone_size: .
d_call: .
j_call: TRBJ1-1

cdr3_aa: CASSDGGGGYTF
cdr3_nt: TGTGCCAGCAGTGACGGAGGGGGCGGCTACACCTTC
v_call: TRBV6-4
clone_size: .
d_call: TRBD1
j_call: TRBJ1-2

cdr3_aa: CASSQTTGETGELFF
cdr3_nt: TGCGCCAGCAGCCAGACGACAGGGGAAACCGGGGAGCTGTTTTTT
v_call: TRBV5-1
clone_size: .
d_call: TRBD1
j_call: TRBJ2-2

cdr3_aa: CASSRTGSNYGYTF
cdr3_nt: TGCGCCAGCAGTAGGACAGGATCTAACTATGGCTACACCTTC
v_call: TRBV10-2
clone_size: .
d_call: TRBD1
j_call: TRBJ1-2

cdr3_aa: CASSSGGASGRNEQFF
cdr3_nt: TGTGCCAGCAGCTCCGGAGGGGCTAGCGGGAGGAATGAGCAGTTCTTC
v_call: TRBV7-2
clone_size: .
d_call: TRBD2
j_call: TRBJ2-1